This T cell receptor beta chain was captured by sequencing in a study of post-analysis software for immune sequencing data. Turning to the study itself: Relapsing-remitting, secondary progressive and progressive-relapsing forms made up the multiple sclerosis disease courses.

TCR beta libraries were prepared from cDNA with unique molecular identifiers. TCRdb re-derived calls from the PCR reads in MiXCR, one entry per CDR3 protein. Here the sample spans 160,000 or so distinct CDR3 sequences, roughly 34% being singletons. The CDR3 consists of 15 residues. Germline CDR1 reads MDHEN; CDR2 reads SYDVKM. V lost 5 bases to trimming and J lost 7 bases, with 20 bases between them. The source was blood, collected after autologous hematopoietic stem cell transplantation. This clonotype was obtained from a girl aged 10-17 years with multiple sclerosis. The V and J genes are TRBV28 and TRBJ1-1; no clear D. This CDR3 is CASSPLSVATVEAFF. DNA of the CDR3: TGTGCCAGCAGTCCACTTTCGGTGGCGACCGTTGAAGCTTTCTTT. Full variable domain (outside the CDR3, taken from reference TRBV28 and TRBJ1-1): DVKVTQSSRYLVKRTGEKVFLECVQDMDHENMFWYRQDPGLGLRLIYFSYDVKMKEKGDIPEGYSVSREKKERFSLILESASTNQTSMYLCASSPLSVATVEAFFGQGTRLTVV.